The following is a T cell receptor (beta chain) sequence with its context. Its antigen is still unknown. Base qualities are not recorded, but no much larger clone differs from it by a single base. The instrument was an Illumina HiSeq 1500. The public reads were reprocessed in TCRdb via fastp at Q25 and MiXCR, keeping in-frame beta chains. CDR3 protein duplicates are merged, each entry listing the most common genes and DNA. This sample lists around 280,000 distinct CDR3 sequences; approximately 13% were detected once. The ten largest clonotypes hold 7% to 9.5% of the sample. The data are from a study of T cell repertoires in cytomegalovirus infection (dated by TCRdb to the late 2010s). About the study as a whole: Donor HLA type was relevant to the analysis, because carriage of CMV infection together with the matching HLA type was indicated by public TCR beta signatures. Broad study findings and their caveats: The ex vivo response was dominated by HLA-C-restricted CMV-specific TCR beta clonotypes, and the single most frequent clonotype in two of eight donors was supplied by these HLA-C-restricted clonotypes. Carriers of CMV infection plus the relevant HLA type were discriminated by the cumulative frequency of public TCR beta family members in the study cohort and in an independent approximately 340-donor cohort.

Material: PBMCs. The TCR sequence derives from a human donor in good health (CMV status not recorded). Some clones in this sample may be carry-over from other donors' samples.

The CDR3 region reads CASSPRTVASYEQYF. The DNA sequence is TGCGCCAGCAGCCCACGGACAGTCGCTTCCTACGAGCAGTACTTC. The chain employs TRBV5-1 and TRBJ2-7; tentative D gene TRBD1, with 6 bases matching. The cysteine opens and the phenylalanine closes a CDR3 of 15 amino acids. Just CDR3 DNA is preserved here, 45 bases in frame from base 1. The V and J ends are trimmed by 4 bases and 1 base, leaving 15 bases between them. The germline V gene specifies SGHRS as CDR1 and YFSETQ as CDR2.